Given below is one TCR beta chain in context. Its antigen is still unknown. Nominally healthy donors provided the samples, though records likely missed some immune exposures. This specimen comes from a study of cytomegalovirus exposure and HLA in healthy donors. The PCR ran on 60 Vbeta and 13 Jbeta primers. As processed by the authors: Approximately 11 million of the 60 million to 80 million unique TCR beta chains counted in a later analysis were shared. Profiling relied on immunoSEQ multiplex PCR, and the TCRdb table lists in-frame clones only, not all of them. V and J calls and clone size follow that table, whereas D and trimming were derived from the DNA. Of around 120,000 clones detected, about 74% appear once; the ten largest clones hold 2.7%. Points from the study as a whole: Clonal expansion, a later analysis showed, was greater in HLA-associated TCR beta chains than in equally common others. CMV serostatus was the only recorded immune exposure for donors.

This CDR3 has 11 residues. V shed 8 bases and J 2 bases; nucleotides not matched to a gene: 2. Per germline, CDR1 DFQATT and CDR2 SNEGSKA (reference sequence). The genes are TRBV20-1 and TRBJ2-5, with 7 positions matching TRBD2. Sequenced: PBMCs. The source of this sequence is a woman between 40 and 50 years old in good health and CMV-seropositive. CDR3 DNA: TGCAGTTCGGGACTACAAGAGACCCAGTACTTC. Residues: CSSGLQETQYF.